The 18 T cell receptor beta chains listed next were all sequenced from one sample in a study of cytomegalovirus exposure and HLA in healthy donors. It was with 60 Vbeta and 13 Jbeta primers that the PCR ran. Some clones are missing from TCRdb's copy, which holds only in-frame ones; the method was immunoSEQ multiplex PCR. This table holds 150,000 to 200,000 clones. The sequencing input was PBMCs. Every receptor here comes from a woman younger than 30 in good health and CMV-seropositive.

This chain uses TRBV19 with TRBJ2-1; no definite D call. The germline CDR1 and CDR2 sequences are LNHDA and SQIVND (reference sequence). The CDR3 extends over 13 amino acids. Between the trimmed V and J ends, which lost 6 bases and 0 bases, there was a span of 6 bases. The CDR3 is CASRSGSYNEQFF. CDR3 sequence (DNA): TGTGCCAGTAGGAGTGGCTCCTACAATGAGCAGTTCTTC.

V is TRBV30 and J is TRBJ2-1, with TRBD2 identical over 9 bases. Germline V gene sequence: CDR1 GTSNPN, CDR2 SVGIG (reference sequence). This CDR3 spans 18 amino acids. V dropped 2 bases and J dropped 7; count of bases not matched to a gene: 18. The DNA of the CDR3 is TGTGCCTGGAGTCCCGGGTTAGCGGGAGCCTGGGGCGGGAATGAGCAGTTCTTC. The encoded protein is CAWSPGLAGAWGGNEQFF.

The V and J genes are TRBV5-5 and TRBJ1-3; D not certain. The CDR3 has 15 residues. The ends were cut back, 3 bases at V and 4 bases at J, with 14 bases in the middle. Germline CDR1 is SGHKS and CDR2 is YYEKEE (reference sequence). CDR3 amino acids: CASSSAIQEGNTIYF. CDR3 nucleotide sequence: TGTGCCAGCAGCTCCGCTATCCAAGAAGGAAACACCATATATTTT.

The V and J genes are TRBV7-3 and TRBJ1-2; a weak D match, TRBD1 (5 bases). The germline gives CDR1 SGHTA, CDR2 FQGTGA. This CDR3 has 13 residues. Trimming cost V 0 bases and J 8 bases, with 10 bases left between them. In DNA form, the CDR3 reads TGTGCCAGCAGCTTAACAGGGGTGGAGGGCTACACCTTC. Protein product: CASSLTGVEGYTF. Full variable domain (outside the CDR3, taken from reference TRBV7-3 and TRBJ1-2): GAGVSQTPSNKVTEKGKYVELRCDPISGHTALYWYRQSLGQGPEFLIYFQGTGAADDSGLPNDRFFAVRPEGSVSTLKIQRTERGDSAVYLCASSLTGVEGYTFGSGTRLTVV.

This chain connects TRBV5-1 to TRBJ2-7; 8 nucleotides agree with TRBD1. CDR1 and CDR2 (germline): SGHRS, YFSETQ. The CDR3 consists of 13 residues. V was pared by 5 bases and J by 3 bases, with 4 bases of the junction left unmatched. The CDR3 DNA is TGCGCCAGCAGAAGGACAGGGAGCTACGAGCAGTACTTC. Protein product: CASRRTGSYEQYF.

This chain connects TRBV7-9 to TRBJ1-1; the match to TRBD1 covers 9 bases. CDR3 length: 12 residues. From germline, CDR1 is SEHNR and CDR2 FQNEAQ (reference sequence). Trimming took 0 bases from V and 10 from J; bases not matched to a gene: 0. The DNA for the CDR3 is TGTGCCAGCAGCTTAGCACAGGGGGCAGCTTTCTTT. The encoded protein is CASSLAQGAAFF.

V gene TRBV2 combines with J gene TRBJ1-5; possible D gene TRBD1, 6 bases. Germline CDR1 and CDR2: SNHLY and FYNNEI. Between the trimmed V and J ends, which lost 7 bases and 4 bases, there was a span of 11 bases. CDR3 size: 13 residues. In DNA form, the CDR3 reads TGTGCCAGCAAGGGGGACACAAATCAGCCCCAGCATTTT. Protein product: CASKGDTNQPQHF.

The CDR3 sequence is CASSQESYRNEKLFF. CDR3 in DNA: TGCGCCAGCAGCCAAGAAAGTTACAGGAATGAAAAACTGTTTTTT. V usage is TRBV4-3 and J usage is TRBJ1-4; D might be TRBD1 (5 bases). The CDR3 totals 15 residues. The V gene's germline CDR1 is LGHNA and CDR2 YSLEER. Trimming left V 0 bases short and J 5 bases short, with 10 bases between.

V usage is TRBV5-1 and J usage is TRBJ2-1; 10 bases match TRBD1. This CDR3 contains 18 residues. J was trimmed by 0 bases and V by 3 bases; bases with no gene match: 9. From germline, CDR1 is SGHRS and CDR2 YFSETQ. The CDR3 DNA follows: TGCGCCAGCAGCTCCTCAGAGGGGACAGGGGACTCCTACAATGAGCAGTTCTTC. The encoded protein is CASSSSEGTGDSYNEQFF.

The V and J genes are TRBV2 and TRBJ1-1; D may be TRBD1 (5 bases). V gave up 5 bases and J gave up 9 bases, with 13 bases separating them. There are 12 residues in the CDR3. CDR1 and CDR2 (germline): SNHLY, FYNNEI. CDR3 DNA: TGTGCCAGCAGTCAAAGACAGAGTCAAGCTTTCTTT. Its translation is CASSQRQSQAFF.

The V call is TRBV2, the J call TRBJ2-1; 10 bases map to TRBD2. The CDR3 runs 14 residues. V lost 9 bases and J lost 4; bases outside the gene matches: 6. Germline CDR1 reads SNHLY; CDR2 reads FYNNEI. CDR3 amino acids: CASGWTSGYNEQFF. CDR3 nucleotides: TGTGCCAGTGGGTGGACTAGCGGTTACAATGAGCAGTTCTTC.

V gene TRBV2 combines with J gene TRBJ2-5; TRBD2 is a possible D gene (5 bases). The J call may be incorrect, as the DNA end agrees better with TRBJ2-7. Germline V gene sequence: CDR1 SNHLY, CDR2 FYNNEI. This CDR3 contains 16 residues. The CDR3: CASSAFLVGGYYEQYF. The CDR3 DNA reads TGTGCCAGCAGTGCGTTTTTAGTGGGCGGGTACTACGAGCAGTACTTC.

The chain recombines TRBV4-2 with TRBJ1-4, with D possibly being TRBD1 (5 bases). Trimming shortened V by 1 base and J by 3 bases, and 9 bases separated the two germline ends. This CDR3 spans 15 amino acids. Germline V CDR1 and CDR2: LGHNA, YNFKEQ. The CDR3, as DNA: TGTGCCAGCAGCCAAGCTGGGGCGGCTAATGAAAAACTGTTTTTT. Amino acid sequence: CASSQAGAANEKLFF.

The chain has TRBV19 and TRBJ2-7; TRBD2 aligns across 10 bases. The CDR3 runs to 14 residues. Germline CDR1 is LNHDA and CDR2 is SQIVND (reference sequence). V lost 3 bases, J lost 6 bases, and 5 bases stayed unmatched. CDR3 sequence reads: CASSIQRGGLEQYF. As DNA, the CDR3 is TGTGCCAGTAGTATCCAGCGGGGGGGGCTCGAGCAGTACTTC.

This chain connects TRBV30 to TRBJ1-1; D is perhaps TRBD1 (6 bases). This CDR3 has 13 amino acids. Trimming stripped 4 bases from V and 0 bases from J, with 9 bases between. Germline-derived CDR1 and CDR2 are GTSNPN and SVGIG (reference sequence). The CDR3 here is CAWMTGMNTEAFF. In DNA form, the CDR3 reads TGTGCCTGGATGACAGGTATGAACACTGAAGCTTTCTTT.

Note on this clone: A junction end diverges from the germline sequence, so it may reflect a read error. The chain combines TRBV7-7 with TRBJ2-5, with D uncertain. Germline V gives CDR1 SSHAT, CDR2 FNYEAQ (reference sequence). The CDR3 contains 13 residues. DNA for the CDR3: TGTGCTAGCAGCTTAGGTCTCCAAGAGACCCAGTACTTC. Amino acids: CASSLGLQETQYF.

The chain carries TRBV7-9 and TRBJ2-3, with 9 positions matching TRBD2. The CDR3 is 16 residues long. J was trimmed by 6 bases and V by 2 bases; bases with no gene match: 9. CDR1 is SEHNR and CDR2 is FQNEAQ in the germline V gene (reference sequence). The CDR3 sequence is CASSLKRGVEVDTQYF. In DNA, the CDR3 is TGTGCCAGCAGCTTAAAGCGGGGGGTAGAAGTTGATACGCAGTATTTT.

CDR3 coding DNA: TGCAGCGTCGCCGCGGACAGGGGGCGGTATGGCTACACCTTC. As protein: CSVAADRGRYGYTF. The chain links TRBV29-1 to TRBJ1-2; 11 bases line up with TRBD1. CDR1 is SQVTM, CDR2 ANQGSEA, per germline. The V and J ends lost 6 bases and 5 bases, in that order; junction bases with no gene match: 8. The CDR3 extends over 14 amino acids.